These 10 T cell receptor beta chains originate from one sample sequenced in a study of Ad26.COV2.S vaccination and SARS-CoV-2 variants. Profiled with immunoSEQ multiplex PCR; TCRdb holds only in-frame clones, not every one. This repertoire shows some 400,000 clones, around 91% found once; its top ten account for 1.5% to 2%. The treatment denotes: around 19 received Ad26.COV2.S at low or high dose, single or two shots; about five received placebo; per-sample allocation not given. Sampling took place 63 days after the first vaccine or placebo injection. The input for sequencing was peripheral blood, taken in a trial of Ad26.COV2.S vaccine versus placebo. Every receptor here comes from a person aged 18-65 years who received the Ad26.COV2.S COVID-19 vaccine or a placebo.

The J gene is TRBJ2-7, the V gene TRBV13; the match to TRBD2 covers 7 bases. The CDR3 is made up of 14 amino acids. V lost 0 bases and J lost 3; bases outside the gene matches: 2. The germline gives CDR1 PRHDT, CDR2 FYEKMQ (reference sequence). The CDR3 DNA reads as TGTGCCAGCAGCTTAGGGCTAGCGGTCTACGAGCAGTACTTC. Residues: CASSLGLAVYEQYF.

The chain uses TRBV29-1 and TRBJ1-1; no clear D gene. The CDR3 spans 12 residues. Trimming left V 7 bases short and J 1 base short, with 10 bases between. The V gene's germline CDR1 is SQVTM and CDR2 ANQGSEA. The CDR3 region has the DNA TGCAGCGCCGGGCGGGGGAACACTGAAGCTTTCTTT. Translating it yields CSAGRGNTEAFF.

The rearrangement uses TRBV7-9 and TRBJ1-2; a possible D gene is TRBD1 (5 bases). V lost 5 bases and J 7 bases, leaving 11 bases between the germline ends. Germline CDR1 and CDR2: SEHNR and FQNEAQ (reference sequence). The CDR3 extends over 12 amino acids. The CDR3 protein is CASSPGEVGYTF. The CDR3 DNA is TGTGCCAGCAGCCCGGGGGAGGTTGGCTACACCTTC.

CDR3 in amino acids: CASSLGVSGRAYNEQFF. CDR3 nucleotide sequence: TGCGCCAGCAGCTTGGGGGTAAGCGGGAGGGCCTACAATGAGCAGTTCTTC. The rearrangement joins TRBV5-1 to TRBJ2-1; 10 nucleotides align to TRBD2. With V trimmed by 0 bases and J by 2 bases, 5 bases remained unmatched. In germline, CDR1 is SGHRS, CDR2 YFSETQ. This CDR3 has 17 amino acids.

CDR3 in amino acids: CASRLSGQVAQFF. In nucleotides, the CDR3 is TGTGCCAGCAGACTTAGCGGGCAGGTTGCGCAGTTCTTC. The rearrangement links TRBV27 to TRBJ2-1; TRBD2 agrees at 7 bases. After removal of 6 bases from V and 12 bases from J, the junction contained 11 bases not matched to a gene. The V gene's germline CDR1 is MNHEY and CDR2 SMNVEV (reference sequence). CDR3 length: 13 residues.

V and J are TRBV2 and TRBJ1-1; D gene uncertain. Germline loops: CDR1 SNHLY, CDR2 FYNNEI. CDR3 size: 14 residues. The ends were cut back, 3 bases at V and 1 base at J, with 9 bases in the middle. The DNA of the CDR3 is TGTGCCAGCAGTGAGTCTATAGGGAACACTGAAGCTTTCTTT. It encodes CASSESIGNTEAFF.

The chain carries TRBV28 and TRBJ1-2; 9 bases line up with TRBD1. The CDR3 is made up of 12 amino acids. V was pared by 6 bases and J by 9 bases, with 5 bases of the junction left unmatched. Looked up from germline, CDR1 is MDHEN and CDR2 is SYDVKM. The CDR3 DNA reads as TGTGCCAGCAGCCGGGACAGGGCTAGCTACACCTTC. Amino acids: CASSRDRASYTF.

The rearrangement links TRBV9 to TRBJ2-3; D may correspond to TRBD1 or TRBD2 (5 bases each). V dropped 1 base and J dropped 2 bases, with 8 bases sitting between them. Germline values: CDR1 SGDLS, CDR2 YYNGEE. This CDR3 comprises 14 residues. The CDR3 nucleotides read TGTGCCAGCAGCGTATTGGGGGTCACAGATACGCAGTATTTT. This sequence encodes CASSVLGVTDTQYF.

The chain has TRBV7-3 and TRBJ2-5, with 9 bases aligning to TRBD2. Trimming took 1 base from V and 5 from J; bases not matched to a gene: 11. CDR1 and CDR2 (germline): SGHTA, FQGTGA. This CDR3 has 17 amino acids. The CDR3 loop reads CASSLRRREGRGETQYF. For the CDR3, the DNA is TGTGCCAGCAGCTTAAGGAGGCGGGAGGGCCGAGGGGAGACCCAGTACTTC.

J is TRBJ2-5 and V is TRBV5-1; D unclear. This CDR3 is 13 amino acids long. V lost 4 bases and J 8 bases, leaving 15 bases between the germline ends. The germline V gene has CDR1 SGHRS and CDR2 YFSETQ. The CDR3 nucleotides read TGCGCCAGCAGCGTGACCGATATGGAAACCCAGTACTTC. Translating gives CASSVTDMETQYF.